This TCR beta chain was identified in a study of blood T cell repertoires in COVID-19. Germline V CDR1 and CDR2: SGHNT, YYREEE (reference sequence). This CDR3 spans 14 amino acids. Trimming pared 3 bases from V and 5 bases from J, leaving 9 bases between. In the source study's methods: Amplified reference gene primers provided the basis for estimating nucleated cell counts. Sequencing used immunoSEQ multiplex PCR; TCRdb keeps in-frame clones, though not all of them. From that table come the V and J calls and clone size; the DNA was used to work out D and trimming. The sample comprises approximately 250,000 clones, 86% of which are singletons, and around 3.6% rests with the top ten.

This clonotype originated in a young man with active or convalescent COVID-19. This chain connects TRBV5-4 to TRBJ1-6, with D unresolved. Sequencing was carried out using peripheral blood. CDR3 bases: TGTGCCAGCAGCTCAGACATGAATAATTCACCCCTCCACTTT. Translated: CASSSDMNNSPLHF.